Shown below are 29 T cell receptor beta chains from a single sample sequenced in a study of T cell repertoires in cytomegalovirus infection. Their antigen targets remain unknown. MiXCR was run by TCRdb on the reads, yielding one entry per CDR3 protein. The sample lists about 350,000 distinct CDR3 sequences, approximately 30% occurring once. The sequencing here drew on cultured PBMCs, taken from culture after CMV antigen stimulation. These receptors came from a human donor in good health (CMV status not recorded). Some clones in this sample may be carry-over from other donors' samples.

The chain joins TRBV6-2 or TRBV6-3 to TRBJ2-7; 11 bases match TRBD1. The V and J ends lost 7 bases and 5 bases, in that order; junction bases with no gene match: 13. This CDR3 region has 16 residues. Germline V gene sequence: CDR1 MNHEY, CDR2 SVGEGT. This CDR3 reads CASISVGQGASNEQYF. As DNA, the CDR3 is TGTGCCAGCATCTCCGTAGGACAGGGGGCATCGAACGAGCAGTACTTC.

V usage is TRBV7-9 and J usage is TRBJ2-2; 7 positions match TRBD2. The CDR3 covers 17 residues. Trimming removed 5 bases from V and 1 base from J; junction bases left unmatched: 10. Germline V gene sequence: CDR1 SEHNR, CDR2 FQNEAQ (reference sequence). CDR3 amino acids: CASSPRGGLGNTGELFF. As DNA, the CDR3 is TGTGCCAGCAGCCCCCGGGGCGGACTAGGGAACACCGGGGAGCTGTTTTTT.

The genes are TRBV4-1 and TRBJ2-1, with D possibly matching TRBD2 (5 bases). CDR1 and CDR2 (germline): MGHRA, YSYEKL. Trimming took 1 base from V and 10 from J, leaving 20 bases between them. This CDR3 contains 16 residues. The CDR3 here is CASSQAWFGVANEQFF. Written as DNA, the CDR3 is TGCGCCAGCAGCCAAGCGTGGTTCGGGGTCGCCAACGAGCAGTTCTTC.

The V gene is TRBV10-3, the J gene TRBJ2-7, with 7 bases lining up with TRBD2. V lost 8 bases, J lost 5 bases, and 6 bases stayed unmatched. Germline V CDR1 and CDR2: ENHRY, SYGVKD. This CDR3 has 12 amino acids. In nucleotides, the CDR3 is TGTGCCATCGGGGCGGGAGACCACGAGCAGTACGTC. It is translated as CAIGAGDHEQYV.

The rearrangement uses TRBV7-9 and TRBJ2-4, with a tentative D call TRBD2 (5 bases). Germline V gene data show CDR1 as SEHNR and CDR2 as FQNEAQ (reference sequence). The CDR3 covers 16 residues. V dropped 2 bases and J dropped 5 bases, with 16 bases sitting between them. In DNA, the CDR3 is TGTGCCAGCAGCTTATCGGGGTCATTTGAGGAAAACATTCAGTACTTC. It specifies CASSLSGSFEENIQYF.

The V gene is TRBV3-1, the J gene TRBJ2-1; 10 positions agree with TRBD2. The ends lost 1 base at V and 9 bases at J; junction bases unmatched: 3. Germline V gene data show CDR1 as LGHDT and CDR2 as YNNKEL (reference sequence). This CDR3 is 14 amino acids long. The CDR3 here is CASSQVLAGGEQFF. CDR3 DNA: TGTGCCAGCAGCCAAGTTTTAGCGGGAGGTGAGCAGTTCTTC.

The chain uses TRBV29-1 and TRBJ2-3, with D possibly matching TRBD2 (6 bases). Germline CDR1 and CDR2: SQVTM and ANQGSEA. The CDR3 runs to 15 residues. V lost 4 bases and J 1 base, leaving 15 bases between the germline ends. In DNA form, the CDR3 reads TGCAGCGTTGTATTTGGAGGGAGGCGCACAGATACGCAGTATTTT. This gives the protein CSVVFGGRRTDTQYF.

This clonotype was counted only a few times. The V and J genes are TRBV24-1 and TRBJ2-3; possible D gene TRBD1, 7 bases. Germline CDR1 KGHDR, CDR2 SFDVKD. Deletions cut 7 bases from V and 0 bases from J, with 10 bases between. This CDR3 region has 14 residues. The CDR3 DNA sequence: TGTGCCACCAGCAGGGGGGAGAGCACAGATACGCAGTATTTT. Translation gives CATSRGESTDTQYF.

With regard to this clonotype: One junction end does not reproduce the germline sequence, and a read error may be involved. This chain joins TRBV11-2 and TRBJ1-2; D is undetermined. This CDR3 has 15 amino acids. Per the germline V gene, CDR1 is SGHAT and CDR2 is FQNNGV. The CDR3 DNA sequence: TGTGCCAGCAGCTTAGTAGGATTTGCTAACTATGGCAACACCTTC. Its protein product is CASSLVGFANYGNTF.

This clonotype came up a few times. The gene calls are TRBV5-1 and TRBJ2-1; 11 bases fit TRBD2. Trimming removed 1 base from V and 8 bases from J; junction bases left unmatched: 5. The CDR3 loop spans 15 amino acids. Per germline, CDR1 SGHRS and CDR2 YFSETQ. CDR3 DNA sequence: TGCGCCAGCAGCTTGACTAGCGGGAGTACCCATGAGCAGTTCTTC. As protein: CASSLTSGSTHEQFF.

This clonotype was detected a few times. This chain joins TRBV27 and TRBJ2-5, with D possibly matching TRBD1 (6 bases). Trimming removed 8 bases at V and 2 bases at J, with 12 bases between. CDR1 is MNHEY and CDR2 is SMNVEV in the germline V gene (reference sequence). The CDR3 is 13 amino acids. The CDR3 nucleotides are TGTGCCAGCGGCAGGACAGAGCAAGAGACCCAGTACTTC. This encodes CASGRTEQETQYF.

The genes are TRBV7-2 and TRBJ2-7; possibly TRBD1 or TRBD2 for D (6 bases each). The germline gives CDR1 SGHTA, CDR2 FQGNSA. V was pared by 1 base and J by 2 bases, with 12 bases between. The CDR3 spans 15 residues. The DNA for the CDR3 is TGTGCCAGCAGCTTAGGCTTCGGGGGCCCCTACGAGCAGTACTTC. It specifies CASSLGFGGPYEQYF. The whole variable domain, filled in from reference TRBV7-2 and TRBJ2-7, reads GAGVSQSPSNKVTEKGKDVELRCDPISGHTALYWYRQSLGQGLEFLIYFQGNSAPDKSGLPSDRFSAERTGGSVSTLTIQRTQQEDSAVYLCASSLGFGGPYEQYFGPGTRLTVT.

The gene calls are TRBV5-1 and TRBJ1-1, with a possible D match to TRBD1 (6 bases). The CDR3 sequence is 14 residues long. Trimming took 1 base from V and 4 from J, leaving 11 bases between them. From germline, CDR1 is SGHRS and CDR2 YFSETQ. The CDR3 loop reads CASSLRRGSTEAFF. CDR3 nucleotide sequence: TGCGCCAGCAGCTTGCGCAGGGGAAGCACTGAAGCTTTCTTT.

V is TRBV11-2 and J is TRBJ2-3, with D hard to call. Trimming pared 1 base from V and 4 bases from J, leaving 6 bases between. Germline-derived CDR1 and CDR2 are SGHAT and FQNNGV. The CDR3 is made up of 13 amino acids. DNA for the CDR3: TGTGCCAGCAGCTTAGCTGAGGCAGATACGCAGTATTTT. This sequence encodes CASSLAEADTQYF.

The chain joins TRBV4-1 to TRBJ1-4; D possibly corresponds to TRBD1 (6 bases). Germline V gene sequence: CDR1 MGHRA, CDR2 YSYEKL. The ends were cut back, 2 bases at V and 0 bases at J, with 10 bases in the middle. This CDR3 comprises 16 residues. DNA for the CDR3: TGCGCCAGCAGCCAAAAACAGGGTGCAACTAATGAAAAACTGTTTTTT. The encoded protein is CASSQKQGATNEKLFF.

The chain combines TRBV20-1 with TRBJ1-4, with D unresolved. V dropped 2 bases and J dropped 5 bases, with 15 bases sitting between them. The CDR3 covers 15 residues. Germline values: CDR1 DFQATT, CDR2 SNEGSKA (reference sequence). CDR3 amino acids: CSARLFHSGNEKLFF. CDR3 in DNA: TGCAGTGCTAGACTGTTTCACAGCGGGAATGAAAAACTGTTTTTT.

The sample holds a few counts of this clonotype. V usage is TRBV7-4 and J usage is TRBJ1-1; possible D gene TRBD1, 5 bases. The CDR3 extends over 16 amino acids. Germline loops: CDR1 SGHVT, CDR2 SQSDAQ. Between the trimmed V and J ends, which lost 4 bases and 2 bases, there was a span of 17 bases. The CDR3 DNA follows: TGTGCCAGCAGCTCCCCCCCCTTGGGGCGAAACACTGAAGCTTTCTTT. Protein sequence: CASSSPPLGRNTEAFF. The variable domain in full, completed from reference TRBV7-4 and TRBJ1-1, reads GAGVSQSPRYKVAKRGRDVALRCDSISGHVTLYWYRQTLGQGSEVLTYSQSDAQRDKSGRPSGRFSAERPERSVSTLKIQRTEQGDSAVYLCASSSPPLGRNTEAFFGQGTRLTVV.

The chain employs TRBV27 and TRBJ2-3; 11 nucleotides align to TRBD1. CDR1 and CDR2 (germline): MNHEY, SMNVEV (reference sequence). Germline trimming cut 4 bases from V and 5 bases from J; bases unmatched to any gene: 5. The CDR3 consists of 15 residues. CDR3 protein: CASSSDRGQEDTQYF. CDR3 bases: TGTGCCAGCAGTTCGGACAGGGGGCAGGAAGATACGCAGTATTTT.

This clonotype was seen a few times. V usage is TRBV20-1 and J usage is TRBJ2-3; a weak D match, TRBD2 (5 bases). V was clipped by 8 bases and J by 0 bases, with 15 bases between them. CDR1 is DFQATT, CDR2 SNEGSKA, per germline (reference sequence). The CDR3 totals 14 residues. CDR3 nucleotide sequence: TGCAGTCAGTCCAGACTACCCAGCACAGATACGCAGTATTTT. This translates into CSQSRLPSTDTQYF.

This clonotype was seen more than once but under ten times. V is TRBV5-4 and J is TRBJ1-1; the D is unclear. The CDR3 loop spans 15 amino acids. The V end lost 0 bases, the J end lost 6 bases, and 15 bases lay between the germline ends. Germline values: CDR1 SGHNT, CDR2 YYREEE (reference sequence). The CDR3 protein is CASSLALGLGPEAFF. CDR3 DNA sequence: TGTGCCAGCAGCTTGGCCTTGGGTTTGGGTCCTGAAGCTTTCTTT.

This clonotype turned up a few times. CDR3 nucleotides: TGTGCTAGCGCTAGACAGGGAAGTGAAAAACTGTTTTTT. This translates into CASARQGSEKLFF. This chain links TRBV7-6 with TRBJ1-4; 7 bases line up with TRBD1. Per the germline V gene, CDR1 is SGHVS and CDR2 is FNYEAQ. This CDR3 comprises 13 residues. The complete variable domain, with remaining parts taken from reference TRBV7-6 and TRBJ1-4, reads GAGVSQSPRYKVTKRGQDVALRCDPISGHVSLYWYRQALGQGPEFLTYFNYEAQQDKSGLPNDRFSAERPEGSISTLTIQRTEQRDSAMYRCASARQGSEKLFFGSGTQLSVL.

The chain recombines TRBV18 with TRBJ2-3; D is possibly TRBD1 (5 bases). Germline V gene sequence: CDR1 KGHSH, CDR2 LQKENI. V was trimmed by 6 bases and J by 4 bases, leaving 14 bases between them. The CDR3 contains 14 residues. CDR3 sequence (DNA): TGTGCCAGCTCGCCCAGGGAATTAGCAGATACGCAGTATTTT. Its protein product is CASSPRELADTQYF. Full variable domain (rest looked up from reference TRBV18 and TRBJ2-3): NAGVMQNPRHLVRRRGQEARLRCSPMKGHSHVYWYRQLPEEGLKFMVYLQKENIIDESGMPKERFSAEFPKEGPSILRIQQVVRGDSAAYFCASSPRELADTQYFGPGTRLTVL.

This clonotype was observed a handful of times. The V gene is TRBV6-2 or TRBV6-3, the J gene TRBJ2-2; D might be TRBD2 (6 bases). Germline loops: CDR1 MNHEY, CDR2 SVGEGT. This CDR3 contains 16 residues. Trimming took 2 bases from V and 6 from J, leaving 16 bases between them. Written as DNA, the CDR3 is TGTGCCAGCAGTTACGCAACTAGCCTGTATCCCGGGGAGCTGTTTTTT. Translation gives CASSYATSLYPGELFF.

The rearrangement joins TRBV7-8 to TRBJ1-6, with 8 positions matching TRBD1. The germline CDR1 and CDR2 sequences are SGHVS and FQNEAQ. The J segment lost 6 bases and the V segment lost 5 bases, leaving 12 bases of the junction unmatched. This CDR3 region has 17 residues. The chain's CDR3 is CASSERGGQGRNSPLHF. CDR3 in DNA: TGTGCCAGCAGCGAACGCGGAGGACAGGGTCGTAATTCACCCCTCCACTTT.

This clonotype was picked up a small number of times. This chain uses TRBV2 with TRBJ1-5; TRBD1 matches at 8 bases. Looked up from germline, CDR1 is SNHLY and CDR2 is FYNNEI. The junction had 8 bases not matched to a gene; V was cut back by 6 bases and J by 7 bases. CDR3 length equals 14 residues. CDR3 in DNA: TGTGCCAGCAGCCAGGACAGGGTTCAACAGCCCCAGCATTTT. Its protein product is CASSQDRVQQPQHF.

This CDR3 reads CASSYRGGGYTF. The CDR3 nucleotides are TGTGCCAGCAGTTACAGGGGCGGCGGCTACACCTTC. This chain links TRBV6-5 with TRBJ1-2; a weak D match, TRBD1 (5 bases). The germline V and J ends were trimmed by 2 bases and 8 bases, with 9 bases remaining between them. The germline V gene has CDR1 MNHEY and CDR2 SVGAGI. The CDR3 is 12 residues long.

On this clonotype: This may be a read error: a much more frequent sequence differs by one nucleotide. The gene calls are TRBV6-2 or TRBV6-3 and TRBJ2-1, with TRBD1 matching 8 bases. Looked up from germline, CDR1 is MNHEY and CDR2 is SVGEGT. CDR3 length equals 15 residues. CDR3 amino acids: CASSSTGGAYYEQFF. Written as DNA, the CDR3 is TGTGCCAGCAGTTCCACAGGGGGTGCCTACTATGAGCAGTTCTTC.

This clonotype was seen a handful of times. J is TRBJ1-2 and V is TRBV6-2 or TRBV6-3; TRBD1 might be the D (6 bases). V gave up 0 bases and J gave up 2 bases, with 16 bases separating them. The germline CDR1 and CDR2 sequences are MNHEY and SVGEGT. The CDR3 is made up of 17 amino acids. In DNA form, the CDR3 reads TGTGCCAGCAGTTACTCGATGTTCGGGCAGGGGAACTATGGCTACACCTTC. Translation: CASSYSMFGQGNYGYTF.

This clonotype was observed a handful of times. This chain uses TRBV20-1 with TRBJ2-1, with 8 bases lining up with TRBD2. Trimming at V came to 7 bases and at J to 9 bases, leaving 8 bases not matched to a gene. The CDR3 has 12 residues. Germline V lookup: CDR1 DFQATT, CDR2 SNEGSKA (reference sequence). In DNA, the CDR3 is TGCAGTGTGGAAGCGGGAGATGGTGAGCAGTTCTTC. Translation: CSVEAGDGEQFF.